A selection of T cell receptor beta chains follows, all from one sample in a study of OX40 agonist ivuxolimab in advanced cancers. Sequencing was performed with immunoSEQ multiplex PCR; in TCRdb, only in-frame clones are kept and a portion is missing. This sample has fewer than 90,000 clones, with about 91% found just once. The specimen comprised CD4+ or CD8+ T cells sorted from blood, sampled in a trial of the OX40 agonist ivuxolimab. These receptors were obtained from an adult with an advanced solid tumor such as melanoma, head and neck, liver or kidney cancer. Each CDR3 is given without its conserved first and last residue.

V gene,J gene,CDR3 protein
TRBV5-6,TRBJ1-1,ASSLAEGAAF
TRBV27,TRBJ2-3,ASSRLAGASDTQY
TRBV27,TRBJ2-5,ASSTRLFPRQETQY
TRBV27,TRBJ2-4,ASSLSPGTSGTEAKNIQY
TRBV25-1,TRBJ2-7,ASSPGLMQFYEQY
TRBV30,TRBJ2-3,AWSVAGATDTQY
TRBV5-1,TRBJ2-3,ASSLAPGTGSDTQY
TRBV6-5,TRBJ2-7,AVRDYSYEQY
TRBV15,TRBJ1-2,ATSRVETANYGYT
TRBV6-1,TRBJ1-2,ASSGGRFGYT
TRBV10-3,TRBJ2-3,AIRELGGPTDTQY
TRBV10-2,TRBJ1-2,ASSESLFHGYT
TRBV18,TRBJ2-1,ASSRGTGDLYNEQF
TRBV5-1,TRBJ2-5,ASSLVSSGGMETQY
TRBV27,TRBJ1-1,ASNRQANTEAF
TRBV5-1,TRBJ2-7,ASSLARGWEQY
TRBV30,TRBJ1-1,AWSLSTEAF
TRBV11-3,-,ASTETDYEQY
TRBV5-1,TRBJ2-7,ASGDSGGIYEQY
TRBV5-1,TRBJ2-5,ASSSTSRGEETQY